This T cell receptor (beta chain) was recovered during a study of T cell repertoires in aging, cancer and after chemotherapy. Study summary: Six age groups, ranging from 30 or younger to 70 or older, included the donors. Study outcomes and limitations: The repertoire data cannot show anything about immunological memory following chemotherapy. Age-matched healthy donors had significantly more diverse, less clonal blood TCR repertoires than untreated cancer patients.

In this sample, this clonotype turned up a few times. Its specificity is not known. Germline lookup yields CDR1 MNHEY and CDR2 SVGAGI. CDR3 length: 13 amino acids. V was trimmed by 7 bases and J by 6 bases, leaving 13 bases between them. TCR beta rearrangements were amplified from peripheral blood genomic DNA. TRB rearrangements spanning V, D and J were amplified using mixed TRB-A/B primers. TCRdb used MiXCR to reprocess the multiplex PCR reads, holding one entry per CDR3 protein. The table includes about 15,000 distinct CDR3 sequences, roughly half detected once. The origin of this receptor is a human donor in good health. The material sequenced was blood. J is TRBJ2-1 and V is TRBV6-5; D call uncertain. For the CDR3, the DNA is TGTGCCAGCACCCTAGGCACTTCCAATGAGCAGTTCTTC. Protein sequence: CASTLGTSNEQFF.